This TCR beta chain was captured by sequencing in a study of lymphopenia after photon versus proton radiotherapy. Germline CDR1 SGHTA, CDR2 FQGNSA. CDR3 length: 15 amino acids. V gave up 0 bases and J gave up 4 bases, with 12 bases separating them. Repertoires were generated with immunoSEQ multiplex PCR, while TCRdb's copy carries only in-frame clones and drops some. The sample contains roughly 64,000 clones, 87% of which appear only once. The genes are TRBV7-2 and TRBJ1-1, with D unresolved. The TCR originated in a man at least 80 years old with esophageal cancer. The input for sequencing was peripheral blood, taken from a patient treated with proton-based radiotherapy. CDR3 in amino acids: CASSLAGLRSTEAFF. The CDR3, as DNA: TGTGCCAGCAGCTTAGCGGGGTTAAGGAGCACTGAAGCTTTCTTT. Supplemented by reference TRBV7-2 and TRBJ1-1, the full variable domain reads GAGVSQSPSNKVTEKGKDVELRCDPISGHTALYWYRQSLGQGLEFLIYFQGNSAPDKSGLPSDRFSAERTGGSVSTLTIQRTQQEDSAVYLCASSLAGLRSTEAFFGQGTRLTVV.